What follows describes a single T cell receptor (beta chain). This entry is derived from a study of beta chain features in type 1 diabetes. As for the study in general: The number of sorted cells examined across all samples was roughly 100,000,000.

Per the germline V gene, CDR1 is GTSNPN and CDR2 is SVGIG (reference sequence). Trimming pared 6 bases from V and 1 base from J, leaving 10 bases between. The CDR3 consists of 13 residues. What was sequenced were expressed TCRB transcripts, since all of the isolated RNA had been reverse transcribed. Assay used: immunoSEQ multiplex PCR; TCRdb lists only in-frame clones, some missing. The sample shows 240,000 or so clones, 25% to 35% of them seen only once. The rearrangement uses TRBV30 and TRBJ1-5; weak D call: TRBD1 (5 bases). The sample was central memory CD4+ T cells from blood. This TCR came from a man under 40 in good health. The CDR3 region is CACSRDSNQPQHF. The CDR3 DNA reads TGTGCCTGTTCGAGGGACAGCAATCAGCCCCAGCATTTT.